This entry lists 21 T cell receptor beta chains sequenced from one sample in a study of naive and memory T cell subsets. A UMI-containing oligonucleotide was joined by 3' ligation to the TCR cDNA template. Four PCR rounds used nested alpha and beta constant region primers plus the SP2 primer. From the 5' RACE reads, TCRdb called clonotypes with MiXCR, one entry per CDR3 protein. The sample lists 55,000 to 70,000 distinct CDR3 sequences, about 7.2% occurring once. These receptors were collected from a male donor in good health.

Of note for this clonotype: This may stem from a read error, because a much larger clone lies one nucleotide away. The gene calls are TRBV5-1 and TRBJ2-6, with D unclear. The germline V and J ends were trimmed by 0 bases and 2 bases, with 6 bases remaining between them. In germline, CDR1 is SGHRS, CDR2 YFSETQ. The CDR3 sequence is 15 residues long. The CDR3 here is CASSLGKTGANVLTF. CDR3 nucleotide sequence: TGCGCCAGCAGCTTGGGAAAGACTGGGGCCAACGTCCTGACTTTC. Combining the CDR3 with reference TRBV5-1 and TRBJ2-6 gives the whole variable domain KAGVTQTPRYLIKTRGQQVTLSCSPISGHRSVSWYQQTPGQGLQFLFEYFSETQRNKGNFPGRFSGRQFSNSRSEMNVSTLELGDSALYLCASSLGKTGANVLTFGAGSRLTVL.

This clonotype turned up a few times. This chain joins TRBV28 and TRBJ1-2, with 7 bases lining up with TRBD1. Germline V CDR1 and CDR2: MDHEN, SYDVKM. After removal of 5 bases from V and 8 bases from J, the junction contained 8 bases not matched to a gene. This CDR3 has 13 residues. CDR3 sequence reads: CASSQGGPGGYTF. DNA for the CDR3: TGTGCCAGCAGTCAGGGGGGGCCGGGGGGCTACACCTTC.

In its sample, this clonotype was seen many times. The chain recombines TRBV20-1 with TRBJ2-7; 11 bases match TRBD1. Germline CDR1 and CDR2: DFQATT and SNEGSKA (reference sequence). J lost 3 bases, V lost 6 bases, and 4 bases had no gene match. This CDR3 spans 13 amino acids. The CDR3 loop reads CSARTGGLYEQYF. CDR3 nucleotides: TGCAGTGCCAGGACAGGGGGCCTCTACGAGCAGTACTTC.

This clonotype was found many times. The rearrangement links TRBV20-1 to TRBJ2-7; 8 bases map to TRBD2. Trimming at V came to 0 bases and at J to 5 bases, leaving 12 bases not matched to a gene. The CDR3 has 16 amino acids. CDR1 is DFQATT, CDR2 SNEGSKA, per germline (reference sequence). This chain's CDR3 is CSARDSKRGRLDEQYF. The CDR3, as DNA: TGCAGTGCTAGAGATTCGAAGCGGGGGCGTTTGGACGAGCAGTACTTC.

This clonotype was recorded many times. The J gene is TRBJ2-2, the V gene TRBV9, with 9 bases that match TRBD1. The CDR3 contains 15 residues. Per the germline V gene, CDR1 is SGDLS and CDR2 is YYNGEE. V shed 1 base and J 5 bases; nucleotides not matched to a gene: 3. CDR3: CASSVTGGATGELFF. The CDR3 bases are TGTGCCAGCAGCGTAACAGGGGGCGCTACCGGGGAGCTGTTTTTT.

This clonotype was observed many times. V gene TRBV7-9 combines with J gene TRBJ2-1; the D is unclear. The CDR3 consists of 12 residues. Germline V CDR1 and CDR2: SEHNR, FQNEAQ (reference sequence). V was clipped by 1 base and J by 9 bases, with 7 bases between them. Here the CDR3 DNA reads TGTGCCAGCAGCTTAGAAAGTAGTGAGCAGTTCTTC. It codes for CASSLESSEQFF.

The chain couples TRBV19 to TRBJ2-1, with D perhaps TRBD2 (6 bases). The germline CDR1 and CDR2 sequences are LNHDA and SQIVND (reference sequence). This CDR3 spans 13 amino acids. The V end was cut by 4 bases, the J end by 8 bases, with 12 bases between. CDR3 region: CASSTTSWDEQFF. The CDR3 nucleotides are TGTGCCAGTAGTACGACTAGTTGGGATGAGCAGTTCTTC.

Many counts were recorded for this clonotype. The chain couples TRBV14 to TRBJ2-5; D gene ambiguous. V was pared by 3 bases and J by 2 bases, with 19 bases between. Germline lookup yields CDR1 SGHDN and CDR2 FVKESK. The CDR3 is 17 amino acids. The CDR3 protein is CASSHQLASHQQETQYF. The DNA of the CDR3 is TGTGCCAGCAGCCACCAATTGGCCAGCCATCAACAAGAGACCCAGTACTTC.

The table lists this clonotype with a few counts. The CDR3 is CASSLKPGTDANIQYF. CDR3 nucleotides: TGTGCCAGCAGCTTAAAGCCGGGGACAGACGCAAACATTCAGTACTTC. The rearrangement joins TRBV7-8 to TRBJ2-4; 7 bases are shared with TRBD1. CDR1 is SGHVS, CDR2 FQNEAQ, per germline. The CDR3 runs 16 residues. The V gene end was trimmed by 2 bases and the J gene end by 6 bases; junction bases not matched to a gene: 10.

V and J are TRBV29-1 and TRBJ1-1; D remains unclear. From germline, CDR1 is SQVTM and CDR2 ANQGSEA. Trimming removed 2 bases at V and 3 bases at J, with 10 bases between. The CDR3 runs to 13 residues. The chain's CDR3 is CSVERGFYTEAFF. CDR3 nucleotides: TGCAGCGTTGAACGGGGATTTTACACTGAAGCTTTCTTT.

This chain joins TRBV7-6 and TRBJ2-1; 9 nucleotides line up with TRBD1. J gave up 9 bases and V 5 bases, and 14 bases lay outside the gene matches. Germline V gene lookup returns CDR1 SGHVS and CDR2 FNYEAQ. The CDR3 has 16 residues. The CDR3 bases are TGTGCCAGCAGCCCCCGCCCGGGACAGGGTCAACCTGAGCAGTTCTTC. Encoded protein: CASSPRPGQGQPEQFF.

The J gene is TRBJ2-2, the V gene TRBV10-2, with D uncertain. CDR1 is WSHSY, CDR2 SAAADI, per germline. CDR3 length: 15 amino acids. V was trimmed by 6 bases and J by 0 bases, leaving 11 bases between them. The CDR3 DNA sequence: TGCGCCAGCAGGAACGCGCTAGCGAACACCGGGGAGCTGTTTTTT. The encoded protein is CASRNALANTGELFF.

This clonotype was recorded many times. The chain couples TRBV6-6 to TRBJ2-7; 9 bases are a match to TRBD1. V dropped 5 bases and J dropped 5; count of bases not matched to a gene: 1. Per the germline V gene, CDR1 is MNHNY and CDR2 is SVGAGI (reference sequence). The CDR3 is made up of 12 amino acids. The CDR3 is CASSGDRDEQYF. Written as DNA, the CDR3 is TGTGCCAGCAGTGGGGACAGGGACGAGCAGTACTTC.

This clonotype has ten or more counts. The chain carries TRBV12-3 or TRBV12-4 and TRBJ2-7, with 10 positions matching TRBD2. CDR3 length: 15 residues. The junction had 8 bases not matched to a gene; V was cut back by 2 bases and J by 7 bases. The CDR3 nucleotides are TGTGCCAGCAGTTTATCGGCTAGCGGGAGCGGTGAGCAGTACTTC. Translated, it gives CASSLSASGSGEQYF.

This clonotype was recorded a few times. This sequence joins TRBV18 and TRBJ1-1; D is unclear. From germline, CDR1 is KGHSH and CDR2 LQKENI. Trimming left V 3 bases short and J 8 bases short, with 10 bases between. The CDR3 runs 12 residues. Here the CDR3 DNA reads TGTGCCAGCTCACCCGGACGGGAAGAAGCTTTCTTT. This encodes CASSPGREEAFF.

This clonotype was recorded many times. CDR3 nucleotides: TGCAGTGCCGCCTTTGGTATGGGAACTGAAGCTTTCTTT. Protein sequence: CSAAFGMGTEAFF. This sequence joins TRBV20-1 and TRBJ1-1; D ambiguous. CDR1 and CDR2 from the germline V gene are DFQATT and SNEGSKA (reference sequence). The CDR3 consists of 13 residues. Trimming left V 6 bases short and J 5 bases short, with 16 bases between.

This clonotype showed up just a few times. J is TRBJ2-1 and V is TRBV2; D might be TRBD1 (7 bases). In germline, CDR1 is SNHLY, CDR2 FYNNEI. The CDR3 totals 14 residues. Trimming took off 5 bases at V and 7 bases at J, with 15 bases between the two ends. The CDR3 spells CASSRQGLPNEQFF. In nucleotides, the CDR3 is TGTGCCAGCAGTCGACAGGGACTGCCAAATGAGCAGTTCTTC.

This clonotype was detected ten times or more. V and J are TRBV5-4 and TRBJ1-1; D gene uncertain. The V gene's germline CDR1 is SGHNT and CDR2 YYREEE (reference sequence). V lost 5 bases and J lost 8, with 28 bases in between. The CDR3 is 17 amino acids. CDR3 in amino acids: CASSPHSSSYQGSEAFF. Written as DNA, the CDR3 is TGTGCCAGCAGTCCACACTCCTCCAGTTACCAAGGATCCGAAGCTTTCTTT.

As for this clonotype: A much more abundant neighbour one base away suggests this may be a read error. The rearrangement uses TRBV9 and TRBJ2-3; D is unclear. The CDR3 runs to 14 residues. CDR1 is SGDLS, CDR2 YYNGEE, per germline. The CDR3 DNA reads as TGTGCCAGCAGCGTAGAATTAGCCCCAGATACGCGGTATTTT. It is translated as CASSVELAPDTRYF.

V gene TRBV6-1 combines with J gene TRBJ1-1; 8 nucleotides align to TRBD1. Germline V gene data show CDR1 as MNHNS and CDR2 as SASEGT. The ends lost 5 bases at V and 3 bases at J; junction bases unmatched: 11. The CDR3 has 16 residues. The CDR3 is CASSYFFRGLDTEAFF. The CDR3 region has the DNA TGTGCCAGCAGTTACTTTTTCAGGGGGCTGGACACTGAAGCTTTCTTT.

This clonotype was seen at least ten times. This chain connects TRBV2 to TRBJ2-1; no firm D call. Germline CDR1 SNHLY, CDR2 FYNNEI. Trimming cost V 4 bases and J 4 bases, with 8 bases left between them. This CDR3 comprises 13 residues. DNA of the CDR3: TGTGCCAGCAGTGTGACGGAGTACAATGAGCAGTTCTTC. This translates into CASSVTEYNEQFF.